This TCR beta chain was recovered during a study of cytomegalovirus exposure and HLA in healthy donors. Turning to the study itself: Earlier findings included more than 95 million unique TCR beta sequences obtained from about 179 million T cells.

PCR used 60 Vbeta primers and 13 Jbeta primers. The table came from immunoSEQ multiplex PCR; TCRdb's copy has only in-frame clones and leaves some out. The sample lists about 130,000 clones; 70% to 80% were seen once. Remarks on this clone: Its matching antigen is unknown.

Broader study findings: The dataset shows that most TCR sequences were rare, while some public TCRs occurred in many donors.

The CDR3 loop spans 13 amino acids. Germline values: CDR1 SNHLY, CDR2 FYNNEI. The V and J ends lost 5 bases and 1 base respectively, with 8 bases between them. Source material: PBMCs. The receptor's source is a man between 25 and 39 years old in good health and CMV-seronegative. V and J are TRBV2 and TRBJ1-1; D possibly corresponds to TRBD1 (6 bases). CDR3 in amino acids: CASSRQENTEAFF. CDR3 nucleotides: TGTGCCAGCAGTAGACAGGAGAACACTGAAGCTTTCTTT.